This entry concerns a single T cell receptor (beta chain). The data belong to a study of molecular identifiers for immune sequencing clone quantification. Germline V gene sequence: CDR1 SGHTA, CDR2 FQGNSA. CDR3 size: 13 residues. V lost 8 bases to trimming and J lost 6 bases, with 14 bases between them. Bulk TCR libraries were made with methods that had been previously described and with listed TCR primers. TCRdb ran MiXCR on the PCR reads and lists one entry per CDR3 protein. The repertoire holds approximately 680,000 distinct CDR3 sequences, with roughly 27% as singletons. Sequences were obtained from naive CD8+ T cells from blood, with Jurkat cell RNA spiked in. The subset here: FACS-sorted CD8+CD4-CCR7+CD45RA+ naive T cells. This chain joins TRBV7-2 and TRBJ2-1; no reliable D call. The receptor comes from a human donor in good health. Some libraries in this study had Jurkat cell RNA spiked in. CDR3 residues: CASGWSEFNEQFF. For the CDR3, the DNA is TGTGCCAGCGGCTGGTCGGAGTTCAATGAGCAGTTCTTC.